Described below is a single TCR beta chain sequence and its context. Its cognate antigen is unknown. This sample stems from a study of T cell clusters in autoimmune cytopenias. Study results and limitations: The cluster-lack signature was not seen for secondary cytopenia versus chronic lymphocytic leukemia. Primary autoimmune cytopenia patients seemingly lacked the physiological T cell clusters found in healthy donors. TRB repertoire shifts in secondary cytopenia and chronic lymphocytic leukemia mostly reflected lymphoma, not autoimmunity. The T cell clusters were defined only in silico, without experimental functional validation.

About 37,500 genome equivalents of blood DNA were amplified for TRB. TRB rearrangements were amplified by touch-down multiplex PCR with mixed TRB-A/B primers. TCRdb reworked the multiplex PCR reads into one entry per CDR3 protein, no DNA. This listing includes under 15,000 distinct CDR3 sequences. The CDR3 consists of 17 residues. From germline, CDR1 is ENHRY and CDR2 SYGVKD. The sequence came from a human donor with an autoimmune cytopenia or autoimmune hepatitis (not recorded which). Sequencing used peripheral blood. The chain is built from TRBV10-3 and TRBJ2-5; TCRdb's D gene call, TRBD2, goes unchecked for lack of DNA. The CDR3 loop is CASQTSGGVSFQETQYF.